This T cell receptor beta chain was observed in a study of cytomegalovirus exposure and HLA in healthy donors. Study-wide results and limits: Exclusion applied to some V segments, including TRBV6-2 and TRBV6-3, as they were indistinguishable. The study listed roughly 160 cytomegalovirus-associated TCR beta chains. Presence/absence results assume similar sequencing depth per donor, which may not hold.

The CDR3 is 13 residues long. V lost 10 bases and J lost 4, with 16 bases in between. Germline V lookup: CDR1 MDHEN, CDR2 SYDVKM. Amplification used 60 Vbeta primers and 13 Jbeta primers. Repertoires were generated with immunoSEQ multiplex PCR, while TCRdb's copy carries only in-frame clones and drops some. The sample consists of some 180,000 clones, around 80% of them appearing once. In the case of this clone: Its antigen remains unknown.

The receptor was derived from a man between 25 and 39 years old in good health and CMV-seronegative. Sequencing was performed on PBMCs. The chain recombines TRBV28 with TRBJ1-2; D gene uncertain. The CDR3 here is CATSNTRGYGYTF. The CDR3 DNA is TGTGCCACCAGCAACACCCGAGGCTATGGCTACACCTTC.